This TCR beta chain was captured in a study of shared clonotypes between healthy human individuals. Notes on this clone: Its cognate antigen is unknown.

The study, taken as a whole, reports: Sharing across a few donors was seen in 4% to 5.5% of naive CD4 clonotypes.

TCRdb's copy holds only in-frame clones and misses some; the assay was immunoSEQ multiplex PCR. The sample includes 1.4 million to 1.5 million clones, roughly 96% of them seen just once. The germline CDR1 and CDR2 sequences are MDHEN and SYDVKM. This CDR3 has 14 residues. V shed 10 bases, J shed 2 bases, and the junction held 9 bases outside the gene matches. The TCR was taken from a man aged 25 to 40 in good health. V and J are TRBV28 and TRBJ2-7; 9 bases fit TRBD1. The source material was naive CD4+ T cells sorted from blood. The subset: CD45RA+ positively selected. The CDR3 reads CATTLGTGTYEQYF. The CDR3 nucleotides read TGTGCCACAACACTGGGGACAGGGACCTACGAGCAGTACTTC.